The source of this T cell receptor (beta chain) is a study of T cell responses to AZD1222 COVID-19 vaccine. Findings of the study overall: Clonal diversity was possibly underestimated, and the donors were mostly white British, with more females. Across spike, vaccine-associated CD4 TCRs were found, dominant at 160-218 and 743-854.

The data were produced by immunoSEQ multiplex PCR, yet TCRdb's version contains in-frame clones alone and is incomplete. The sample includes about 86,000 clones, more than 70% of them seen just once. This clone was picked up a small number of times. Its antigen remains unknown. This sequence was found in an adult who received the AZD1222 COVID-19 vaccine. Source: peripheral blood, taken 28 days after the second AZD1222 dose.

Here the CDR3 reads CASSLDGTRGAYEQYF. Written as DNA, the CDR3 is TGTGCCAGCAGCTTAGACGGGACTCGAGGGGCCTACGAGCAGTACTTC. The chain joins TRBV7-3 to TRBJ2-7, with D perhaps TRBD2 (6 bases). CDR1 is SGHTA and CDR2 is FQGTGA in the germline V gene. The CDR3 extends over 16 amino acids. Trimming shortened V by 2 bases and J by 2 bases, and 16 bases separated the two germline ends.